This T cell receptor beta chain is from a study of T cell responses to AZD1222 COVID-19 vaccine. Points from the study as a whole: Baseline serostatus was positive in only a handful of AZD1222 recipients. A reported finding is that nearly half of spike-specific TCRs target unmutated variant regions. Clonal diversity was possibly underestimated, and white British individuals and females predominated among donors.

Germline V CDR1 and CDR2: SNHLY, FYNNEI. V lost 2 bases and J lost 2, with 7 bases in between. CDR3 length: 13 amino acids. Notes on this clone: The antigen is not known.

Sequencing used immunoSEQ multiplex PCR; TCRdb keeps in-frame clones, though not all of them. This repertoire shows roughly 150,000 clones, approximately 89% found once; its top ten account for less than 1.5%. The chain carries TRBV2 and TRBJ2-7; D is unresolved. Material: peripheral blood, obtained 28 days after the second AZD1222 dose. The TCR originated in an adult who received the AZD1222 COVID-19 vaccine. The CDR3 loop is CASSEYRTYEQYF. DNA for the CDR3: TGTGCCAGCAGTGAATACAGAACCTACGAGCAGTACTTC.